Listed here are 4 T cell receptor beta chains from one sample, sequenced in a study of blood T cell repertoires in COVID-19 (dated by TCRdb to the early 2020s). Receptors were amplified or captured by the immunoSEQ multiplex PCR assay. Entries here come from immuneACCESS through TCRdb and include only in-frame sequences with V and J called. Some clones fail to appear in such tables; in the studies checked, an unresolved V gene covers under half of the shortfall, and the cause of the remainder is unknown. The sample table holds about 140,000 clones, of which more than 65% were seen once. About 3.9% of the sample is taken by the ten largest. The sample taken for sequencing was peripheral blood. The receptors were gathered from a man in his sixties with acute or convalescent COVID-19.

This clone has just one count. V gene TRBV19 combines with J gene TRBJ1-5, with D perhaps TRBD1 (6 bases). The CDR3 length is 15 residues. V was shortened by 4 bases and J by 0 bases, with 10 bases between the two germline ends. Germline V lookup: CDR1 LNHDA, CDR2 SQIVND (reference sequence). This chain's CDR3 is CASSKAGDSNQPQHF. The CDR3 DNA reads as TGTGCCAGTAGTAAGGCAGGGGATAGCAATCAGCCCCAGCATTTT.

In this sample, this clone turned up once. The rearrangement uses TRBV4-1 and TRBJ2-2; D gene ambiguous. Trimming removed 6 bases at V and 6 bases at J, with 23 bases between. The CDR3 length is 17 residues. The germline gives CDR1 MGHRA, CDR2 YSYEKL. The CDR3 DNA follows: TGCGCCAGCAGGAAAACGGTTGTAATGGTAGCCCCCGGGGAGCTGTTTTTT. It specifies CASRKTVVMVAPGELFF.

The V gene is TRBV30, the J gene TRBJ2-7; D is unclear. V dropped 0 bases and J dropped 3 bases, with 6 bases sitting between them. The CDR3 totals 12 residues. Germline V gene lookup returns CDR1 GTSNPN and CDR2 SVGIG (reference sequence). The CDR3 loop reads CAWSVAVYEQYF. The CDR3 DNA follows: TGTGCCTGGAGTGTGGCCGTCTACGAGCAGTACTTC.

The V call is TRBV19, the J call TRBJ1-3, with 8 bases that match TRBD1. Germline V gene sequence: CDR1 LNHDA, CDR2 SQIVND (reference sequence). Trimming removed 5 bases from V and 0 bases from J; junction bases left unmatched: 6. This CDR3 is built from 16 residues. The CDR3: CASSGDRRRSGNTIYF. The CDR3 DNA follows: TGTGCCAGTAGTGGGGACAGGCGCCGCTCTGGAAACACCATATATTTT.